This paragraph covers one T cell receptor (beta chain) sequence. The data were taken from a study of immune cell composition in non-small cell lung cancer. Trimming removed 4 bases at V and 0 bases at J, with 10 bases between. The germline CDR1 and CDR2 sequences are KGHSH and LQKENI. The CDR3 is 15 amino acids. The data were produced by immunoSEQ multiplex PCR, yet TCRdb's version contains in-frame clones alone and is incomplete. The table lists around 6,600 clones, roughly 80% of them singletons. Normal lung was sampled as far from the tumour as possible, at least 3 cm. Template was genomic DNA from frozen, unsorted single-cell suspensions.

The sequenced sample was non-adjacent lung tissue. The J gene is TRBJ2-1, the V gene TRBV18; D uncertain. This TCR was recovered from a human donor with non-small cell lung cancer. CDR3 in amino acids: CASSRPTSSYNEQFF. DNA of the CDR3: TGTGCCAGCTCACGCCCTACGAGCTCCTACAATGAGCAGTTCTTC. Based on the CDR3 plus reference TRBV18 and TRBJ2-1, the full variable domain is NAGVMQNPRHLVRRRGQEARLRCSPMKGHSHVYWYRQLPEEGLKFMVYLQKENIIDESGMPKERFSAEFPKEGPSILRIQQVVRGDSAAYFCASSRPTSSYNEQFFGPGTRLTVL.